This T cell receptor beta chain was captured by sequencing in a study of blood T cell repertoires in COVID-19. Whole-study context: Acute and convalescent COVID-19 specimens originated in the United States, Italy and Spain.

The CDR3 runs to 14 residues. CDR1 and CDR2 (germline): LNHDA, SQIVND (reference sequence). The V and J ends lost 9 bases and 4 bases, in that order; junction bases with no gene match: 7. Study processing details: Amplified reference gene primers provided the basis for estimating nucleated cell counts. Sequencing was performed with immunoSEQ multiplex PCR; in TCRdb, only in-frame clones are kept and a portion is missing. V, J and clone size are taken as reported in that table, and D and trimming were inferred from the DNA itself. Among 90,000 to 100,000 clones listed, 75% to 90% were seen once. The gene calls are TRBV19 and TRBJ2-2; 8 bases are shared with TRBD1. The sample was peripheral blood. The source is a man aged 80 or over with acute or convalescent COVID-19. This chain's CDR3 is CASSRDRSTGELFF. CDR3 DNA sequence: TGTGCCAGCAGCCGGGACAGGTCCACCGGGGAGCTGTTTTTT.